The following is a TCR beta chain sequence with its context. The table came from immunoSEQ multiplex PCR; TCRdb's copy has only in-frame clones and leaves some out. The sample shows 250,000 or so clones, 87% of them seen only once. Clinical history as reported by participants underpinned cohort assignment. The V gene's germline CDR1 is MNHEY and CDR2 SVGAGI. V was shortened by 2 bases and J by 4 bases, with 14 bases between the two germline ends. The CDR3 has 15 amino acids. The data belong to a study of blood T cell repertoires in COVID-19. For the study at large: COVID-19 samples collected from the United States, Italy and Spain covered acute and convalescent phases. Sample material is recorded as cDNA or gDNA derived from T cells, B-cell-depleted T cells, or PBMCs.

The source is a young man who had recovered from COVID-19. This chain joins TRBV6-5 and TRBJ1-1; unclear D gene. Sequenced: PBMCs or T cells enriched from blood (not recorded which). CDR3 nucleotides: TGTGCCAGCAGTTACCCGAGCGTCGCGGGCACTGAAGCTTTCTTT. It specifies CASSYPSVAGTEAFF.